This T cell receptor beta chain was sequenced in a study of T cell responses to AZD1222 COVID-19 vaccine. The V gene lost 2 bases and the J gene lost 3 bases, with 11 bases spanning the gap. This CDR3 is built from 14 residues. Germline V CDR1 and CDR2: SGHRS, YFSETQ. Produced via immunoSEQ multiplex PCR; TCRdb's table is partial and in-frame only. The sample holds 80,000 to 100,000 clones, roughly nine tenths seen once. This clone was picked up one time. Recipients boosted at about 4 weeks or about 12 weeks are pooled. This rearrangement joins TRBV5-1 to TRBJ1-1; D might be TRBD1 (5 bases). This receptor was taken from an adult who received the AZD1222 COVID-19 vaccine. The sequenced sample was peripheral blood, obtained 28 days after the second AZD1222 dose. CDR3: CASSFSGLDTEAFF. DNA for the CDR3: TGCGCCAGCAGCTTTTCAGGGTTGGACACTGAAGCTTTCTTT.